This TCR beta chain was identified during a study of blood T cell repertoires in COVID-19 (dated by TCRdb to the early 2020s). Study-wide context: Collaborator samples came from the United States, Italy and Spain and covered acute and convalescent phases of COVID-19. The material from the prospective study consisted of cDNA or gDNA derived from T cells, B-cell-depleted T cells, or PBMCs. Deeply sampled blood TCRbeta repertoires from subjects exposed to, actively infected with, or recovered from COVID-19 were included in the dataset. A freely available public database, intended as a resource for researchers studying the immune response to SARS-CoV-2, is where the repertoires were released. The samples were drawn from the first 160 participants of the ongoing ImmuneRACE study and from 1,254 subjects provided by 6 global collaborators. Sample metadata almost always included a de-identified subject ID, COVID-19 status, age in years and sex. Where available, HLA class I and class II types were obtained from metadata supplied by the sample provider rather than from assay-based typing. Results and caveats for the whole study, not just this receptor: How much clinical and demographic metadata was included differed by source and by participant, and the metadata was provided uncurated.

The germline V gene provides CDR1 KGHSH and CDR2 LQKENI. CDR3 length: 15 amino acids, cysteine to phenylalanine. Only the CDR3 DNA is retained, 45 bases long and in frame from the first base. V sheds 1 base and J sheds 0 bases, leaving 7 bases between their ends. The immunoSEQ Assay, a bias-controlled multiplex PCR, was used to amplify TCRbeta CDR3 regions from genomic DNA. The source study handled its data this way. Within the assay, amplification of reference gene primers was used to estimate how many nucleated cells each sample contained. To quantify the absolute abundance of each unique TCRbeta CDR3 rearrangement, sequence reads were collapsed and filtered. For each sample, productive Simpson clonality was calculated as the square root of Simpson's diversity index across productive rearrangements. Sourced from immuneACCESS, this table was stored by TCRdb with only in-frame sequences that have V and J called. A share of the clones is absent; for the studies checked, an unresolved V gene accounts for under half, and the remainder has no known explanation. Clonal size and the V and J genes are those of that table, whereas D and trimming came from the DNA. The sample yields nearly 250,000 clones; 86% were counted once. Approximately 6% of the sample lies in the top ten.

At one collaborating source in Seattle, patients were enrolled during active infection and were followed longitudinally through the course of disease. The collaborating institutions used their own protocols to collect whole blood in K2EDTA tubes. For TCRbeta analysis, collaborators shipped samples in one of three forms: frozen whole blood, isolated PBMCs, or DNA extracted from either of those sample types. Comment on this clone: What antigen it recognizes has not been identified. Per-base qualities were not stored, and no clone one base away is much larger.

The specimen sequenced was peripheral blood. The rearrangement joined TRBV18 to TRBJ2-1, with TRBD1 tentatively as D gene (5 bases match). The sequence came from a woman older than 75 with COVID-19, enrolled during active disease. The DNA is TGTGCCAGCTCACCACAGGGGTACTCCTACAATGAGCAGTTCTTC. It encodes CASSPQGYSYNEQFF. With the rest looked up from the reference TRBV18 and TRBJ2-1 genes rather than sequenced, the full variable domain is NAGVMQNPRHLVRRRGQEARLRCSPMKGHSHVYWYRQLPEEGLKFMVYLQKENIIDESGMPKERFSAEFPKEGPSILRIQQVVRGDSAAYFCASSPQGYSYNEQFFGPGTRLTVL.